Following are 23 T cell receptor beta chains from one sample sequenced in a study of CD8 T cells in ankylosing spondylitis. Broader study findings: Within ankylosing spondylitis blood, a TCR beta motif made up of roughly eight highly homologous variants appeared to be characteristic.

For these receptors, no antigen is known. In TCRdb, the 5' RACE reads were re-called with MiXCR into one record per CDR3 protein. Among fewer than 550,000 distinct CDR3 sequences listed, approximately 5% were seen once. The sequenced sample was blood, either unsorted or a sorted T cell fraction (not recorded which). These receptors were collected from a male donor with ankylosing spondylitis.

This clonotype was counted a few times. The chain carries TRBV20-1 and TRBJ1-5, with D perhaps matching TRBD1 (6 bases). V was pared by 0 bases and J by 4 bases, with 16 bases between. Germline-derived CDR1 and CDR2 are DFQATT and SNEGSKA (reference sequence). This CDR3 is built from 16 residues. CDR3 region: CSAREPPGAANQPQHF. The CDR3 DNA reads TGCAGTGCTAGAGAACCCCCGGGGGCCGCTAATCAGCCCCAGCATTTT.

This clonotype was recorded at least ten times. The chain recombines TRBV29-1 with TRBJ1-5; tentatively, D is TRBD1 (5 bases). The CDR3 consists of 13 residues. Germline lookup yields CDR1 SQVTM and CDR2 ANQGSEA. Trimming left V 6 bases short and J 5 bases short, with 14 bases between. This chain's CDR3 is CSVGGRGDQPQHF. CDR3 sequence (DNA): TGCAGCGTCGGGGGGAGAGGAGATCAGCCCCAGCATTTT.

This clonotype was observed a handful of times. The gene calls are TRBV5-5 and TRBJ2-3, with 11 bases fitting TRBD2. V lost 3 bases and J lost 3; bases outside the gene matches: 9. Germline loops: CDR1 SGHKS, CDR2 YYEKEE (reference sequence). This CDR3 has 17 amino acids. CDR3 DNA: TGTGCCAGCAGCTCCGGGACTAGCGGTGGAGGGACAGATACGCAGTATTTT. Its protein is CASSSGTSGGGTDTQYF.

This clonotype turned up a few times. The V call is TRBV7-2, the J call TRBJ2-3, with 8 bases fitting TRBD2. The germline V gene encodes CDR1 SGHTA and CDR2 FQGNSA. The CDR3 totals 15 residues. After removal of 5 bases from V and 2 bases from J, the junction contained 6 bases not matched to a gene. The CDR3 is CASSTLAGLTDTQYF. DNA of the CDR3: TGTGCCAGCAGCACCTTAGCGGGGCTCACAGATACGCAGTATTTT.

This clonotype was recorded many times. V is TRBV10-3 and J is TRBJ2-1, with a possible D match to TRBD2 (6 bases). The CDR3 extends over 14 amino acids. V gave up 6 bases and J gave up 5 bases, with 14 bases separating them. Germline lookup yields CDR1 ENHRY and CDR2 SYGVKD. The CDR3: CAIRAGGLDNEQFF. CDR3 sequence (DNA): TGTGCCATCAGGGCCGGGGGTTTGGACAATGAGCAGTTCTTC.

The CDR3 DNA reads as TGTGCCAGCTCGATTATAATTCCGGACGGCTACACCTTC. Its protein product is CASSIIIPDGYTF. V usage is TRBV18 and J usage is TRBJ1-2, with D hard to call. V lost 6 bases and J 8 bases, leaving 16 bases between the germline ends. Germline assignment: CDR1 KGHSH and CDR2 LQKENI. This CDR3 region has 13 residues.

This clonotype has ten or more counts. V is TRBV29-1 and J is TRBJ2-1, with D uncertain. The CDR3 sequence is 15 residues long. V was cut by 5 bases and J by 4 bases, with 18 bases left in between. Germline CDR1 is SQVTM and CDR2 is ANQGSEA. CDR3 amino acids: CSVLGLPSSYNEQFF. CDR3 bases: TGCAGCGTTCTTGGGCTCCCGTCCTCTTACAATGAGCAGTTCTTC.

This clonotype occurred many times. The chain couples TRBV5-4 to TRBJ1-2, with a weak D call TRBD1 (5 bases). The CDR3 is 14 residues long. V gave up 4 bases and J gave up 7 bases, with 17 bases separating them. Germline V gene lookup returns CDR1 SGHNT and CDR2 YYREEE (reference sequence). The CDR3, as DNA: TGTGCCAGCAGCCTCCCTGAAGGGGCCAGTGGCTACACCTTC. Amino acids: CASSLPEGASGYTF.

The sample holds many counts of this clonotype. This rearrangement joins TRBV28 to TRBJ2-7; D call uncertain. The CDR3 is 13 residues long. Germline V gene data show CDR1 as MDHEN and CDR2 as SYDVKM. V was clipped by 6 bases and J by 4 bases, with 13 bases between them. CDR3 sequence: CASRSPRDYEQYF. The CDR3 DNA sequence: TGTGCCAGCAGGAGCCCGAGAGATTACGAGCAGTACTTC.

CDR3 in amino acids: CASRRGANVLTF. CDR3 DNA: TGTGCCAGCAGACGTGGGGCCAACGTCCTGACTTTC. The rearrangement joins TRBV7-9 to TRBJ2-6; D is undetermined. Germline lookup yields CDR1 SEHNR and CDR2 FQNEAQ (reference sequence). The CDR3 contains 12 residues. Trimming removed 6 bases from V and 3 bases from J, with 3 bases in between. The full variable domain, rest sourced from reference TRBV7-9 and TRBJ2-6, is DTGVSQNPRHKITKRGQNVTFRCDPISEHNRLYWYRQTLGQGPEFLTYFQNEAQLEKSRLLSDRFSAERPKGSFSTLEIQRTEQGDSAMYLCASRRGANVLTFGAGSRLTVL.

The sample holds a few counts of this clonotype. The chain joins TRBV7-8 to TRBJ2-3; TRBD1 is a possible D gene (6 bases). With 3 bases removed from V and 4 bases from J, the gap between germline ends came to 14 bases. The CDR3 contains 15 residues. CDR1 and CDR2 (germline): SGHVS, FQNEAQ. CDR3 coding DNA: TGTGCCAGCAGCTTTTGGGGGCTAGCATCAGATACGCAGTATTTT. This sequence encodes CASSFWGLASDTQYF.

This clonotype was observed many times. This chain connects TRBV5-1 to TRBJ1-1; TRBD1 might be the D (6 bases). Germline lookup yields CDR1 SGHRS and CDR2 YFSETQ. V was clipped by 2 bases and J by 6 bases, with 23 bases between them. This CDR3 has 17 amino acids. This CDR3 reads CASSFIPQGRGGPEAFF. CDR3 sequence (DNA): TGCGCCAGCAGCTTTATACCTCAAGGCAGGGGTGGGCCTGAAGCTTTCTTT.

This clonotype was observed at least ten times. J is TRBJ2-2 and V is TRBV11-2; the D is unclear. CDR1 and CDR2 from the germline V gene are SGHAT and FQNNGV. The V end was cut by 5 bases, the J end by 7 bases, with 8 bases between. The CDR3 is 12 amino acids. CDR3 protein: CASSQPYGELFF. For the CDR3, the DNA is TGTGCCAGCAGCCAACCATACGGGGAGCTGTTTTTT.

This clonotype has ten or more counts. V is TRBV5-6 and J is TRBJ1-5; D remains unclear. Germline lookup yields CDR1 SGHDT and CDR2 YYEEEE. Trimming pared 5 bases from V and 2 bases from J, leaving 14 bases between. The CDR3 contains 15 residues. CDR3 sequence: CASSRLGSGNQPQHF. The CDR3, as DNA: TGTGCCAGCAGTAGGTTAGGGTCGGGCAATCAGCCCCAGCATTTT.

There are many counts of this clonotype. The chain carries TRBV28 and TRBJ2-2; 14 bases line up with TRBD2. Germline trimming cut 6 bases from V and 3 bases from J; bases unmatched to any gene: 0. This CDR3 spans 15 amino acids. Germline values: CDR1 MDHEN, CDR2 SYDVKM. CDR3 in DNA: TGTGCCAGCAGGACTAGCGGGAGGGACACCGGGGAGCTGTTTTTT. Its translation is CASRTSGRDTGELFF.

This clonotype was counted at least ten times. V gene TRBV20-1 combines with J gene TRBJ2-2; D not resolved. V gave up 6 bases and J gave up 1 base, with 12 bases separating them. Germline V gene lookup returns CDR1 DFQATT and CDR2 SNEGSKA (reference sequence). The CDR3 sequence is 14 residues long. CDR3 DNA sequence: TGCAGTGCCCATCGCAATTTGAACACCGGGGAGCTGTTTTTT. Translation gives CSAHRNLNTGELFF.

This clonotype was observed many times. A much larger clone differs by one base, so this may be a read error. The CDR3 DNA reads as TGTGCCAGCAGTTACGGGAGAGATACGCAGTATTTT. Its translation is CASSYGRDTQYF. The chain carries TRBV6-6 and TRBJ2-3, with D possibly being TRBD2 (5 bases). There are 12 residues in the CDR3. Looked up from germline, CDR1 is MNHNY and CDR2 is SVGAGI (reference sequence). The germline V and J ends were trimmed by 2 bases and 5 bases, with 5 bases remaining between them.

The sample holds many counts of this clonotype. This rearrangement joins TRBV20-1 to TRBJ2-7; no reliable D call. CDR1 and CDR2 from the germline V gene are DFQATT and SNEGSKA (reference sequence). CDR3 length: 14 residues. The V gene lost 3 bases and the J gene lost 0 bases, with 12 bases spanning the gap. The CDR3: CSARMPANSYEQYF. The CDR3 DNA sequence: TGCAGTGCTAGGATGCCAGCGAACTCCTACGAGCAGTACTTC.

This clonotype was observed at least ten times. The chain has TRBV12-3 or TRBV12-4 and TRBJ1-2; D gene uncertain. V was cut by 5 bases and J by 8 bases, with 15 bases left in between. CDR3 length: 13 amino acids. The CDR3 DNA is TGTGCCAGCAGTCCCGCGCGGGTGGACGGCTACACCTTC. It translates to CASSPARVDGYTF.

This clonotype was recorded at least ten times. The V and J genes are TRBV6-5 and TRBJ2-5, with D unresolved. CDR1 is MNHEY, CDR2 SVGAGI, per germline. V lost 2 bases, J lost 2 bases, and 3 bases lay in between. The CDR3 is made up of 12 amino acids. DNA for the CDR3: TGTGCCAGCAGTTACCGTCAAGAGACCCAGTACTTC. Its protein is CASSYRQETQYF.

This clonotype occurred many times. The J gene is TRBJ2-3, the V gene TRBV5-6, with 10 nucleotides matching TRBD2. The CDR3 runs to 17 residues. Unmatched junction bases numbered 12, after V lost 4 bases and J lost 4 bases. Germline values: CDR1 SGHDT, CDR2 YYEEEE. The CDR3 spells CASSPPYGTSASDTQYF. In nucleotides, the CDR3 is TGTGCCAGCAGCCCACCGTACGGGACTAGCGCTTCAGATACGCAGTATTTT.

This clonotype was counted many times. Here the CDR3 DNA reads TGCAGTGCTAGAGATAGGGGGGGGTGGTACAATGAGCAGTTCTTC. As protein: CSARDRGGWYNEQFF. The chain couples TRBV20-1 to TRBJ2-1, with a possible D match to TRBD2 (7 bases). Germline V CDR1 and CDR2: DFQATT, SNEGSKA (reference sequence). With 0 bases removed from V and 4 bases from J, the gap between germline ends came to 13 bases. CDR3 length: 15 amino acids.

This clonotype was observed many times. The chain is built from TRBV28 and TRBJ2-5; TRBD2 agrees at 9 bases. The CDR3 is made up of 15 amino acids. Trimming at V came to 8 bases and at J to 0 bases, leaving 7 bases not matched to a gene. From germline, CDR1 is MDHEN and CDR2 SYDVKM. Here the CDR3 reads CASRERGENQETQYF. Here the CDR3 DNA reads TGTGCCAGCCGGGAGCGGGGGGAAAACCAAGAGACCCAGTACTTC.